This T cell receptor beta chain was sequenced for a study of blood T cell repertoires in COVID-19 (dated by TCRdb to 2018 to 2020). Context from the whole study: Samples from collaborators originated in the United States, Italy and Spain and spanned both the acute and convalescent phases of COVID-19. HLA class I and class II types, where available, came from metadata supplied by the sample provider rather than from assay-based typing. The repertoires were made available in a free public database intended to serve as a resource for research on the immune response to SARS-CoV-2. Deeply sampled blood TCRbeta repertoires from subjects exposed to, actively infected with, or recovered from COVID-19 were included in the dataset. The material from the prospective study consisted of cDNA or gDNA derived from T cells, B-cell-depleted T cells, or PBMCs. Samples were obtained from the ongoing ImmuneRACE study (first 160 participants) and from over 1,000 subjects provided by 6 global collaborators. Sample metadata almost always included a de-identified subject ID, COVID-19 status, age in years and sex. The study at large found these results: The amount of clinical and demographic metadata varied by source and participant and was provided uncurated.

Concerning this clone: It has no known antigen specificity. The input lacks base qualities; no much larger clone sits a single base away.

The immunoSEQ Assay, a bias-controlled multiplex PCR, was used to amplify TCRbeta CDR3 regions from genomic DNA. In the authors' own workflow: Within the assay, amplification of reference gene primers was used to estimate how many nucleated cells each sample contained. To quantify the absolute abundance of each unique TCRbeta CDR3 rearrangement, sequence reads were collapsed and filtered. For each sample, productive Simpson clonality was calculated by taking the square root of Simpson's diversity index across productive rearrangements. Not all clones reach the TCRdb copy of this immuneACCESS table, which keeps in-frame sequences only. Checked studies attribute under half of the gap to unresolved V genes and leave the rest unexplained. That table is the source of V, J and clone size, and D and trimming were worked out from the DNA. Counted in this sample were about 73,000 clones; more than 70% of them appeared once. The ten largest account for approximately 5.3% of the sample.

Collaborating institutions collected whole blood in K2EDTA tubes following their own protocols. For TCRbeta analysis, collaborators shipped samples as frozen whole blood, isolated PBMCs, or DNA extracted from either of those sample types. For this chain, trimming is 3 bases at the V end and 6 bases at the J end, and the number of junction bases without a gene match is 4. The germline V gene gives CDR1 as WSHSY and CDR2 as SAAADI. The CDR3 contains 14 residues, cysteine and phenylalanine counted. Only CDR3 DNA is held: 42 bases, read in frame from base 1. The rearrangement joined TRBV10-2 to TRBJ1-5; 8 bases in the junction line up with TRBD1. The sequencing sample was made of peripheral blood. The source is a man aged 45 to 65 with active COVID-19. The CDR3 corresponds to CASSDRGRPQPQHF. The sequenced DNA: TGCGCCAGCAGTGACAGGGGGCGGCCTCAGCCCCAGCATTTT.